The 19 T cell receptor beta chains in this list originate from one sample, sequenced in a study of cytomegalovirus exposure and HLA in healthy donors (dated by TCRdb to the late 2010s). Library creation used the immunoSEQ multiplex PCR assay. The multiplex PCR relied on a mix of 60 forward primers for TCR Vbeta segments and 13 reverse primers for TCR Jbeta segments. This immuneACCESS table, as held by TCRdb, lists in-frame sequences with V and J called but not all clones. Of the missing ones, under half trace to an unresolved V gene in checked studies; the others have no known cause. The sample table shows approximately 140,000 clones, and about 80% are seen once. 4.5% to 6.5% of the sample is held by the ten biggest clonotypes. Sequenced sample: PBMCs. These receptors originate from a male donor in good health and CMV-seronegative.

V and J are TRBV4-3 and TRBJ2-2; D might be TRBD2 (6 bases). The germline V and J ends were trimmed by 2 bases and 6 bases, with 13 bases remaining between them. CDR3 length equals 15 residues. Germline V lookup: CDR1 LGHNA, CDR2 YSLEER. This chain's CDR3 is CASSQTGDGAGELFF. DNA of the CDR3: TGCGCCAGCAGCCAAACGGGGGATGGGGCCGGGGAGCTGTTTTTT.

V usage is TRBV30 and J usage is TRBJ2-5; maybe TRBD1 (5 bases). Germline V gene sequence: CDR1 GTSNPN, CDR2 SVGIG (reference sequence). This CDR3 region has 15 residues. The V end lost 3 bases, the J end lost 1 base, and 15 bases lay between the germline ends. The CDR3 loop reads CAWSPPRAFQETQYF. DNA of the CDR3: TGTGCCTGGAGCCCCCCCAGGGCCTTCCAAGAGACCCAGTACTTC. Variable domain in full (rest from reference TRBV30 and TRBJ2-5): SQTIHQWPATLVQPVGSPLSLECTVEGTSNPNLYWYRQAAGRGLQLLFYSVGIGQISSEVPQNLSASRPQDRQFILSSKKLLLSDSGFYLCAWSPPRAFQETQYFGPGTRLLVL.

The table lists this clone with a count of one. J is TRBJ2-7 and V is TRBV7-6, with D hard to call. The V gene's germline CDR1 is SGHVS and CDR2 FNYEAQ. Trimming left V 2 bases short and J 10 bases short, with 15 bases between. The CDR3 runs to 13 residues. This CDR3 is CASSLSTYSLQYF. CDR3 DNA sequence: TGTGCCAGCAGCTTATCCACCTACTCGCTTCAGTACTTC. Complete variable domain (other parts from reference TRBV7-6 and TRBJ2-7): GAGVSQSPRYKVTKRGQDVALRCDPISGHVSLYWYRQALGQGPEFLTYFNYEAQQDKSGLPNDRFSAERPEGSISTLTIQRTEQRDSAMYRCASSLSTYSLQYFGPGTRLTVT.

CDR3 sequence reads: CASRPGQGATEAFF. CDR3 nucleotide sequence: TGTGCCAGTAGACCGGGACAGGGGGCCACTGAAGCTTTCTTT. The chain recombines TRBV19 with TRBJ1-1; 12 bases map to TRBD1. From germline, CDR1 is LNHDA and CDR2 SQIVND (reference sequence). CDR3 length equals 14 residues. With V trimmed by 6 bases and J by 4 bases, 3 bases remained unmatched. Full variable domain (outside the CDR3, taken from reference TRBV19 and TRBJ1-1): DGGITQSPKYLFRKEGQNVTLSCEQNLNHDAMYWYRQDPGQGLRLIYYSQIVNDFQKGDIAEGYSVSREKKESFPLTVTSAQKNPTAFYLCASRPGQGATEAFFGQGTRLTVV.

This chain uses TRBV27 with TRBJ2-1, with 7 bases lining up with TRBD1. This CDR3 region has 16 residues. Germline V gene sequence: CDR1 MNHEY, CDR2 SMNVEV (reference sequence). V was pared by 5 bases and J by 1 base, with 8 bases of the junction left unmatched. The CDR3 is CASSTTGTRSYNEQFF. In nucleotides, the CDR3 is TGTGCCAGCAGTACGACAGGGACCAGGTCCTACAATGAGCAGTTCTTC.

The chain employs TRBV5-6 and TRBJ1-1; tentative D call: TRBD1 (5 bases). CDR1 is SGHDT, CDR2 YYEEEE, per germline. The CDR3 covers 15 residues. Trimming stripped 2 bases from V and 0 bases from J, with 11 bases between. CDR3 nucleotide sequence: TGTGCCAGCAGCTTTAACCCAGGGTTGAACACTGAAGCTTTCTTT. Protein sequence: CASSFNPGLNTEAFF. Variable domain in full (rest from reference TRBV5-6 and TRBJ1-1): DAGVTQSPTHLIKTRGQQVTLRCSPKSGHDTVSWYQQALGQGPQFIFQYYEEEERQRGNFPDRFSGHQFPNYSSELNVNALLLGDSALYLCASSFNPGLNTEAFFGQGTRLTVV.

The chain combines TRBV5-1 with TRBJ1-6, with 8 positions matching TRBD1. V was pared by 0 bases and J by 9 bases, with 8 bases of the junction left unmatched. This CDR3 region has 16 residues. Germline V gene sequence: CDR1 SGHRS, CDR2 YFSETQ. CDR3 nucleotide sequence: TGCGCCAGCAGCTTGGTGACAGGGGATGGGGGTTCACCCCTCCACTTT. Translating it yields CASSLVTGDGGSPLHF.

The chain couples TRBV28 to TRBJ2-3; 12 nucleotides line up with TRBD1. Germline CDR1 and CDR2: MDHEN and SYDVKM. This CDR3 region has 16 residues. J was trimmed by 5 bases and V by 3 bases; bases with no gene match: 6. CDR3 in amino acids: CASSLGDRGRQDTQYF. The DNA of the CDR3 is TGTGCCAGCAGTTTGGGGGACAGGGGGCGTCAAGATACGCAGTATTTT.

The genes are TRBV28 and TRBJ1-5, with TRBD1 as a possible D gene (5 bases). CDR3 length: 13 amino acids. The germline V gene has CDR1 MDHEN and CDR2 SYDVKM. Trimming removed 6 bases from V and 1 base from J, with 7 bases in between. DNA for the CDR3: TGTGCCAGCAGGCAGGGAAGCAATCAGCCCCAGCATTTT. As protein: CASRQGSNQPQHF.

The chain joins TRBV4-1 to TRBJ2-3, with TRBD2 as a possible D gene (5 bases). The CDR3 is made up of 15 amino acids. The V end was cut by 1 base, the J end by 2 bases, with 10 bases between. The germline V gene encodes CDR1 MGHRA and CDR2 YSYEKL. The CDR3 reads CASSQGEPITDTQYF. The CDR3 DNA reads TGCGCCAGCAGCCAAGGGGAGCCGATCACAGATACGCAGTATTTT.

The chain carries TRBV9 and TRBJ2-7; 10 bases map to TRBD1. CDR1 and CDR2 (germline): SGDLS, YYNGEE. V was clipped by 3 bases and J by 7 bases; unmatched bases: 10. CDR3 length: 15 amino acids. CDR3 nucleotides: TGTGCCAGCAGCGCTGGGGGACAGGGGACGGGGGAGCAGTACTTC. As protein: CASSAGGQGTGEQYF.

This chain uses TRBV2 with TRBJ1-1; tentatively, D is TRBD1 (6 bases). The V end lost 6 bases, the J end lost 4 bases, and 18 bases lay between the germline ends. This CDR3 region has 15 residues. Germline CDR1 SNHLY, CDR2 FYNNEI. The CDR3 DNA reads as TGTGCCAGCAGCCTACGACAGGTTACTCTCACTGAAGCTTTCTTT. Translated: CASSLRQVTLTEAFF.

CDR3 nucleotide sequence: TGTGCCAGCAAGGCAGGGGGACCGCTCCGGCAGTACTTC. Translating it yields CASKAGGPLRQYF. The chain combines TRBV28 with TRBJ2-7; 7 positions agree with TRBD1. From germline, CDR1 is MDHEN and CDR2 SYDVKM. This CDR3 is built from 13 residues. Unmatched junction bases numbered 12, after V lost 7 bases and J lost 9 bases.

This clone was observed a few times. V usage is TRBV5-1 and J usage is TRBJ2-5, with TRBD1 identical over 10 bases. The better agreement between TRBJ2-7 and the DNA end casts doubt on the J call. This CDR3 comprises 16 residues. The germline gives CDR1 SGHRS, CDR2 YFSETQ. The CDR3 sequence is CASSFNIRDRGNEQYF. The CDR3 DNA reads TGCGCCAGCAGCTTTAATATCCGGGACAGGGGTAACGAGCAGTACTTC.

The chain recombines TRBV6-6 with TRBJ2-3, with TRBD1 identical over 8 bases. The V and J ends lost 9 bases and 4 bases, in that order; junction bases with no gene match: 15. Germline CDR1 reads MNHNY; CDR2 reads SVGAGI (reference sequence). The CDR3 sequence is 16 residues long. CDR3 DNA sequence: TGTGCCAGTTGGGCCCGGGGCAGGGGGCCGGCAGATACGCAGTATTTT. Amino acid sequence: CASWARGRGPADTQYF.

This chain links TRBV7-3 with TRBJ2-3; D remains unclear. CDR1 is SGHTA and CDR2 is FQGTGA in the germline V gene. Deletions cut 1 base from V and 6 bases from J, with 8 bases between. The CDR3 is made up of 13 amino acids. The CDR3 protein is CASSLILRDTQYF. The CDR3 bases are TGTGCCAGCAGCTTAATTCTGCGGGATACGCAGTATTTT.

This chain uses TRBV6-1 with TRBJ1-1; 7 nucleotides line up with TRBD1. CDR3 length: 14 amino acids. V lost 6 bases to trimming and J lost 0 bases; unmatched junction nucleotides: 4. The germline V gene encodes CDR1 MNHNS and CDR2 SASEGT. CDR3 sequence: CASRQTGMNTEAFF. CDR3 in DNA: TGTGCCAGCAGACAGACAGGGATGAACACTGAAGCTTTCTTT.

The gene calls are TRBV5-1 and TRBJ2-2; D is perhaps TRBD2 (5 bases). The CDR3 totals 15 residues. Germline lookup yields CDR1 SGHRS and CDR2 YFSETQ. Deletions cut 0 bases from V and 5 bases from J, with 11 bases between. The CDR3 DNA reads TGCGCCAGCAGCTTGGATGGGGAGACAACCGGGGAGCTGTTTTTT. Translation: CASSLDGETTGELFF.

The chain recombines TRBV4-1 with TRBJ2-3; D might be TRBD2 (5 bases). The CDR3 covers 13 residues. V was clipped by 0 bases and J by 6 bases, with 7 bases between them. From germline, CDR1 is MGHRA and CDR2 YSYEKL. The CDR3 DNA reads TGCGCCAGCAGCCAAGAGATAGCGGATACGCAGTATTTT. This translates into CASSQEIADTQYF.